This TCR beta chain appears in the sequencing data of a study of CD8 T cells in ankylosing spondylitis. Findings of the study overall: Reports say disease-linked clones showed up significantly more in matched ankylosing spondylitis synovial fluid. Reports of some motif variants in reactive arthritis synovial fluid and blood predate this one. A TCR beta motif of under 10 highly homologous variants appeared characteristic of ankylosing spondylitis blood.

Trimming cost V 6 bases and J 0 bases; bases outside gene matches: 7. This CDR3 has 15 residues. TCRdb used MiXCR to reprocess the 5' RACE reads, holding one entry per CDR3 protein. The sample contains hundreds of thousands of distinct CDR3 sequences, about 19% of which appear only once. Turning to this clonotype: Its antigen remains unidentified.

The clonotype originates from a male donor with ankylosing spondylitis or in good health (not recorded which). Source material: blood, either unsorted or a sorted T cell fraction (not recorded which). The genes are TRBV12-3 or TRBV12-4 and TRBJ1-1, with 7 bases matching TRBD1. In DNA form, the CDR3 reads TGTGCCAGCAGGATCCCGGACAGGTTGAACACTGAAGCTTTCTTT. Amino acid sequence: CASRIPDRLNTEAFF.